This T cell receptor (beta chain) was observed in a study of regulatory T cells in long-lasting Graves disease. Time point here: newly diagnosed GD, antithyroid drugs for less than 3 months. From RNA extracted from PBMCs, the TCR library was made. The TCR beta library used iRepertoire HTBI primers with Arm-PCR amplification of CDR3. TCRdb passed the multiplex PCR reads through MiXCR, listing each CDR3 protein once. There are about 450,000 distinct CDR3 sequences in the sample; 13% to 15% occur only once, and about a sixth lies in the top ten. Germline lookup yields CDR1 SEHNR and CDR2 FQNEAQ (reference sequence). The CDR3 is made up of 13 amino acids. Germline trimming cut 6 bases from V and 5 bases from J; bases unmatched to any gene: 3. This clonotype was detected many times. These data were also reused for a study on T cells in Graves' hyperthyroidism and ophthalmopathy.

The sequence came from a woman aged 45-60 years with Graves disease. The rearrangement links TRBV7-9 to TRBJ2-5; the match to TRBD2 covers 10 bases. Sequencing used peripheral blood mononuclear cells (PBMCs), obtained at new diagnosis, from a patient treated with antithyroid drugs. The CDR3 bases are TGTGCCAGCAGTCTAGCGGGAGTGGAGACCCAGTACTTC. Its protein product is CASSLAGVETQYF.